The 30 T cell receptor beta chains below come from one sample, sequenced in a study of cytomegalovirus exposure and HLA in healthy donors. This PCR relied on a set of 60 Vbeta primers and 13 Jbeta primers. Libraries were prepared by immunoSEQ multiplex PCR; TCRdb keeps only in-frame clonotypes and omits some of them. In total, the table holds 170,000 or so clones. The sample was PBMCs. These receptors were taken from a man aged 25-45 years in good health and CMV-seronegative.

The V call is TRBV28, the J call TRBJ1-5, with 10 positions matching TRBD1. The CDR3 is made up of 15 amino acids. Per germline, CDR1 MDHEN and CDR2 SYDVKM. V lost 8 bases, J lost 4 bases, and 8 bases stayed unmatched. This chain's CDR3 is CASSTGQGSNQPQHF. The CDR3 nucleotides are TGTGCCAGCTCGACGGGACAGGGGTCGAATCAGCCCCAGCATTTT.

CDR3 region: CASSQEVRAGVREQYF. The CDR3 DNA is TGTGCCAGCAGCCAAGAAGTGCGAGCGGGAGTCCGCGAGCAGTACTTC. This chain connects TRBV4-2 to TRBJ2-7; 8 bases fit TRBD2. The CDR3 length is 16 residues. Germline CDR1 and CDR2: LGHNA and YNFKEQ. After removal of 0 bases from V and 6 bases from J, the junction contained 10 bases not matched to a gene.

This chain links TRBV6-5 with TRBJ1-1; a possible D gene is TRBD1 (6 bases). CDR3 length: 16 amino acids. The germline V gene encodes CDR1 MNHEY and CDR2 SVGAGI. Trimming took 2 bases from V and 0 from J, leaving 13 bases between them. In DNA, the CDR3 is TGTGCCAGCAGTTACCGGGACACAGACATGAACACTGAAGCTTTCTTT. Translation gives CASSYRDTDMNTEAFF.

The J gene is TRBJ1-4, the V gene TRBV9; TRBD1 aligns across 8 bases. The CDR3 is 14 residues long. The germline V gene encodes CDR1 SGDLS and CDR2 YYNGEE. The ends lost 6 bases at V and 5 bases at J; junction bases unmatched: 6. In nucleotides, the CDR3 is TGTGCCAGCACCAAGACAGGGGAAAATGAAAAACTGTTTTTT. Amino acid sequence: CASTKTGENEKLFF.

Regarding this clone: A junction end diverges from the germline sequence, so it may reflect a read error. CDR3 bases: TGTGCCAGCAGCTACTTAGGACAGGGGTTCGATCAGCCCCAGCATTTT. It translates to CASSYLGQGFDQPQHF. The chain links TRBV6-6 to TRBJ1-5; TRBD1 agrees at 9 bases. Looked up from germline, CDR1 is MNHNY and CDR2 is SVGAGI (reference sequence). The CDR3 extends over 16 amino acids.

The rearrangement joins TRBV19 to TRBJ2-5; D unresolved. Germline V lookup: CDR1 LNHDA, CDR2 SQIVND (reference sequence). Trimming pared 5 bases from V and 0 bases from J, leaving 13 bases between. This CDR3 region has 15 residues. The CDR3 sequence: CASSPTEPNQETQYF. The CDR3, as DNA: TGTGCCAGTAGTCCCACAGAACCAAACCAAGAGACCCAGTACTTC.

V usage is TRBV30 and J usage is TRBJ1-4, with D possibly being TRBD1 (5 bases). V lost 0 bases and J 12 bases, leaving 11 bases between the germline ends. Per germline, CDR1 GTSNPN and CDR2 SVGIG (reference sequence). This CDR3 spans 12 amino acids. In DNA, the CDR3 is TGTGCCTGGAGTGTCACGGACAATGAACTGTTTTTT. Amino acid sequence: CAWSVTDNELFF.

The chain links TRBV6-1 to TRBJ1-1; TRBD1 is a possible D gene (6 bases). V lost 2 bases to trimming and J lost 3 bases, with 13 bases between them. Germline V gene sequence: CDR1 MNHNS, CDR2 SASEGT. The CDR3 has 15 amino acids. In DNA form, the CDR3 reads TGTGCCAGCAGTGAAAGTGCGGGGGGCCACACTGAAGCTTTCTTT. Translated, it gives CASSESAGGHTEAFF.

The genes are TRBV4-2 and TRBJ1-4; D call uncertain. Trimming cost V 0 bases and J 3 bases, with 11 bases left between them. The CDR3 is 16 residues long. Germline assignment: CDR1 LGHNA and CDR2 YNFKEQ. In nucleotides, the CDR3 is TGTGCCAGCAGCCAAGATCGGGTGAACCCTAATGAAAAACTGTTTTTT. Translating gives CASSQDRVNPNEKLFF.

About this clone itself: Different DNA sequences within this sample yield the same CDR3. The chain couples TRBV5-1 to TRBJ2-1; the D gene is possibly TRBD2 (6 bases). V lost 0 bases, J lost 4 bases, and 11 bases lay in between. This CDR3 spans 15 amino acids. Germline loops: CDR1 SGHRS, CDR2 YFSETQ. The CDR3 loop is CASSLGSGPYNEQFF. The CDR3 DNA is TGCGCCAGCAGCTTGGGTAGCGGACCGTACAATGAGCAGTTCTTC.

V gene TRBV2 combines with J gene TRBJ1-4; D ambiguous. Per the germline V gene, CDR1 is SNHLY and CDR2 is FYNNEI. The germline V and J ends were trimmed by 7 bases and 0 bases, with 6 bases remaining between them. CDR3 length: 13 residues. The CDR3 nucleotides read TGTGCCAGCAACGGAGCAACTAATGAAAAACTGTTTTTT. This codes for CASNGATNEKLFF. Supplemented by reference TRBV2 and TRBJ1-4, the full variable domain reads EPEVTQTPSHQVTQMGQEVILRCVPISNHLYFYWYRQILGQKVEFLVSFYNNEISEKSEIFDDQFSVERPDGSNFTLKIRSTKLEDSAMYFCASNGATNEKLFFGSGTQLSVL.

The rearrangement joins TRBV29-1 to TRBJ2-3; the D is unclear. CDR3 length: 11 residues. V was trimmed by 7 bases and J by 3 bases, leaving 8 bases between them. Germline loops: CDR1 SQVTM, CDR2 ANQGSEA. CDR3 residues: CSGDKTDTQYF. The CDR3 coding sequence is TGCAGCGGTGACAAAACAGATACGCAGTATTTT.

The V and J genes are TRBV18 and TRBJ2-1; a possible D gene is TRBD1 (6 bases). V lost 5 bases and J 4 bases, leaving 9 bases between the germline ends. This CDR3 has 13 amino acids. Germline CDR1 KGHSH, CDR2 LQKENI. The CDR3 DNA is TGTGCCAGCTCAGCAGGGGATTACAATGAGCAGTTCTTC. Translated: CASSAGDYNEQFF.

The chain employs TRBV28 and TRBJ1-1, with D unresolved. Trimming left V 5 bases short and J 5 bases short, with 12 bases between. CDR1 is MDHEN, CDR2 SYDVKM, per germline. This CDR3 is built from 13 residues. DNA of the CDR3: TGTGCCAGCAGTCTCCGCCTATTAACTGAAGCTTTCTTT. This sequence encodes CASSLRLLTEAFF.

The V call is TRBV10-3, the J call TRBJ2-7; tentative D call: TRBD2 (5 bases). V lost 3 bases to trimming and J lost 3 bases, with 9 bases between them. CDR1 and CDR2 (germline): ENHRY, SYGVKD. The CDR3 extends over 13 amino acids. The CDR3 bases are TGTGCCATCAGTGATCAGCGGATCTACGAGCAGTACTTC. This encodes CAISDQRIYEQYF.

The chain couples TRBV28 to TRBJ2-5, with D perhaps TRBD1 (6 bases). CDR1 and CDR2 from the germline V gene are MDHEN and SYDVKM. Trimming took off 4 bases at V and 5 bases at J, with 14 bases between the two ends. This CDR3 is 14 amino acids long. CDR3 residues: CASSSTHQGETQYF. The CDR3 region has the DNA TGTGCCAGCAGTTCGACACATCAGGGGGAGACCCAGTACTTC.

As DNA, the CDR3 is TGTGCCAGCAGTTTATCTGGACTAGCGGGGCGCGCGAACACCGGGGAGCTGTTTTTT. Amino acids: CASSLSGLAGRANTGELFF. This chain uses TRBV27 with TRBJ2-2; 12 nucleotides line up with TRBD2. The CDR3 length is 19 residues. The trim removed 0 bases at V and 0 bases at J, leaving 5 bases unmatched. Looked up from germline, CDR1 is MNHEY and CDR2 is SMNVEV (reference sequence).

This chain uses TRBV10-2 with TRBJ2-5, with 9 bases matching TRBD2. The V and J ends lost 6 bases and 5 bases, in that order; junction bases with no gene match: 7. CDR3 length: 14 amino acids. Germline loops: CDR1 WSHSY, CDR2 SAAADI. CDR3 amino acids: CASSLAGVLETQYF. For the CDR3, the DNA is TGCGCCAGCAGCTTAGCGGGAGTTCTGGAGACCCAGTACTTC.

This chain joins TRBV6-4 and TRBJ1-5; 8 bases are shared with TRBD1. Germline V lookup: CDR1 MRHNA, CDR2 SNTAGT. The V and J ends lost 7 bases and 10 bases, in that order; junction bases with no gene match: 15. The CDR3 contains 15 residues. CDR3 sequence (DNA): TGTGCCAGCACTCCATCAGGTCAGGGGGCCAAACCCCAGCATTTT. As protein: CASTPSGQGAKPQHF.

In DNA, the CDR3 is TGTGCCTGGAGCATAGGGACTAGCGGGAGAACAGATACGCAGTATTTT. It specifies CAWSIGTSGRTDTQYF. The rearrangement joins TRBV30 to TRBJ2-3, with TRBD2 matching over 14 bases. CDR3 size: 16 residues. From germline, CDR1 is GTSNPN and CDR2 SVGIG (reference sequence). J gave up 3 bases and V 3 bases, and 5 bases lay outside the gene matches.

The V and J genes are TRBV5-4 and TRBJ2-7; 11 bases align to TRBD1. Germline loops: CDR1 SGHNT, CDR2 YYREEE (reference sequence). The junction had 7 bases not matched to a gene; V was cut back by 4 bases and J by 4 bases. The CDR3 length is 15 residues. The chain's CDR3 is CASSPRTGGPYEQYF. The CDR3 DNA follows: TGTGCCAGCAGCCCCCGGACAGGGGGCCCTTACGAGCAGTACTTC.

The V and J genes are TRBV5-1 and TRBJ2-3; D is unresolved. V was clipped by 4 bases and J by 5 bases, with 8 bases between them. This CDR3 spans 12 amino acids. CDR1 and CDR2 from the germline V gene are SGHRS and YFSETQ. The CDR3 is CASSRSGDTQYF. CDR3 DNA: TGCGCCAGCAGCCGTTCCGGAGATACGCAGTATTTT.

This chain connects TRBV5-4 to TRBJ1-5; TRBD1 matches 9 bases. The CDR3 runs to 15 residues. Germline values: CDR1 SGHNT, CDR2 YYREEE (reference sequence). The J segment lost 5 bases and the V segment lost 4 bases, leaving 7 bases of the junction unmatched. The chain's CDR3 is CASSAGQGYDQPQHF. The CDR3 coding sequence is TGTGCCAGCAGCGCCGGACAGGGGTACGATCAGCCCCAGCATTTT.

This sequence joins TRBV7-9 and TRBJ1-4; 7 bases are a match to TRBD1. V lost 2 bases, J lost 8 bases, and 8 bases stayed unmatched. This CDR3 is built from 15 residues. Per germline, CDR1 SEHNR and CDR2 FQNEAQ (reference sequence). The CDR3 bases are TGTGCCAGCAGCTTATCGACAGGGAAGGAGGAAAAACTGTTTTTT. It encodes CASSLSTGKEEKLFF.

The J gene is TRBJ2-5, the V gene TRBV29-1, with 9 bases fitting TRBD2. With 7 bases clipped from V and 5 bases from J, the junction kept 11 bases outside the gene matches. This CDR3 is built from 14 residues. The V gene's germline CDR1 is SQVTM and CDR2 ANQGSEA. The CDR3 protein is CSGEGGRAFETQYF. CDR3 bases: TGCAGCGGGGAAGGCGGGAGGGCCTTTGAGACCCAGTACTTC.

The chain links TRBV5-1 to TRBJ2-1; D is perhaps TRBD1 (6 bases). The CDR3 extends over 13 amino acids. V shed 4 bases and J shed 5 bases, with 10 bases lying between them. Germline V gene lookup returns CDR1 SGHRS and CDR2 YFSETQ. The DNA for the CDR3 is TGCGCCAGCAGCATAACAGGGAACAATGAGCAGTTCTTC. It codes for CASSITGNNEQFF.

The chain uses TRBV28 and TRBJ1-5, with a weak D call TRBD1 (6 bases). CDR1 MDHEN and CDR2 SYDVKM come from the germline V gene. V was shortened by 8 bases and J by 3 bases, with 14 bases between the two germline ends. The CDR3 consists of 14 residues. The CDR3 spells CASGLGTPNQPQHF. In DNA, the CDR3 is TGTGCCAGCGGGTTAGGGACACCCAATCAGCCCCAGCATTTT.

The rearrangement joins TRBV7-9 to TRBJ2-7; D perhaps matches TRBD1 (5 bases). The V end lost 1 base, the J end lost 1 base, and 14 bases lay between the germline ends. CDR1 is SEHNR and CDR2 is FQNEAQ in the germline V gene (reference sequence). The CDR3 runs to 16 residues. The CDR3 spells CASSLGAGKASYEQYF. CDR3 bases: TGTGCCAGCAGCTTAGGGGCAGGGAAGGCTTCCTACGAGCAGTACTTC.

The chain combines TRBV14 with TRBJ2-1; D perhaps matches TRBD2 (5 bases). Deletions cut 6 bases from V and 6 bases from J, with 21 bases between. Germline V lookup: CDR1 SGHDN, CDR2 FVKESK. The CDR3 extends over 16 amino acids. For the CDR3, the DNA is TGTGCCAGCAGTCCACCGGAGGCGCCCCTTCCCAATGAGCAGTTCTTC. It translates to CASSPPEAPLPNEQFF.

The chain combines TRBV11-3 with TRBJ2-2; maybe TRBD1 (7 bases). The germline V gene encodes CDR1 SGHNT and CDR2 YENEEA. With 5 bases removed from V and 3 bases from J, the gap between germline ends came to 16 bases. The CDR3 length is 16 residues. CDR3 DNA sequence: TGTGCCAGCAGCCGCAGGGGGGACGCGGACACCGGGGAGCTGTTTTTT. Translation: CASSRRGDADTGELFF.